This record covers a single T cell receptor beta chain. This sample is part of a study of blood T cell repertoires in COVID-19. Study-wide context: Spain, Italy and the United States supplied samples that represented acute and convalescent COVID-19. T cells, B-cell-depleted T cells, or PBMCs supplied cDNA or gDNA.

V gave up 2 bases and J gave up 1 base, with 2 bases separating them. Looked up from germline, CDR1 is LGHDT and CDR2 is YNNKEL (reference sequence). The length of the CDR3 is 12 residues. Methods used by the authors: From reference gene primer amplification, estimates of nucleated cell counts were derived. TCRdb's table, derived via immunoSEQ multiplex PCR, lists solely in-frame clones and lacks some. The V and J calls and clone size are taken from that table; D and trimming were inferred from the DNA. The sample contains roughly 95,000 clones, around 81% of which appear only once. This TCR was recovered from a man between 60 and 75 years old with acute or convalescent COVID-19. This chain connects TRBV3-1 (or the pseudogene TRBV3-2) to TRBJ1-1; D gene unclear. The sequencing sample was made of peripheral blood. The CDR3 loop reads CASSQQNTEAFF. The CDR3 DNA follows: TGTGCCAGCAGCCAACAGAACACTGAAGCTTTCTTT.